This record concerns one TCR beta chain sequence. The antigen remains unidentified. This sample is drawn from a study of T cell repertoires in cytomegalovirus infection. On the study more broadly: Well-studied HLA-B-restricted CMV epitopes were used in the study alongside recently identified HLA-C-restricted ones. It was the public TCR beta signatures that indicated both CMV infection and matching HLA type. Study-level points and caveats: The ex vivo response was dominated by HLA-C-restricted CMV-specific TCR beta clonotypes.

Germline CDR1 and CDR2: MGHRA and YSYEKL. This CDR3 has 14 residues. Trimming removed 1 base at V and 7 bases at J, with 11 bases between. TCRdb passed the reads through MiXCR, listing each CDR3 protein once. Of hundreds of thousands of distinct CDR3 sequences detected, about 39% appear once; the ten largest clones hold around two fifths. V gene TRBV4-1 combines with J gene TRBJ2-1; D not certain. The receptor was derived from a human donor in good health (CMV status not recorded). Some clones in this sample may be carry-over from other donors' samples. Sequences were derived from cultured PBMCs, sampled from culture after CMV antigen stimulation. The CDR3 spells CASSQVGPRNEQFF. The CDR3 nucleotides are TGCGCCAGCAGCCAAGTCGGGCCTAGAAATGAGCAGTTCTTC.